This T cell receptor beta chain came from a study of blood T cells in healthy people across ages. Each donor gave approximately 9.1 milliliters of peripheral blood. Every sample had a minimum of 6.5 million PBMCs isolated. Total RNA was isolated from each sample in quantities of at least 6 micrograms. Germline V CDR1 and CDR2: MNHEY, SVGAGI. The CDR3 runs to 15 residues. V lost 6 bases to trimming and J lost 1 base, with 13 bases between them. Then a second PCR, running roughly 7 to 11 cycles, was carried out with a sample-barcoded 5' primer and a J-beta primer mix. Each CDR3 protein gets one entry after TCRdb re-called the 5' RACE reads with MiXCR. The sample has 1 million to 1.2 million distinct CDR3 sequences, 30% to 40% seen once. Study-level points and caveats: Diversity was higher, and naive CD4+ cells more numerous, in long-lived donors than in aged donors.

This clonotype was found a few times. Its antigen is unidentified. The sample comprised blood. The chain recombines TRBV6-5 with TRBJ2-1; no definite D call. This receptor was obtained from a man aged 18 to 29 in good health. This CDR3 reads CASSLGGWSYNEQFF. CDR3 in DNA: TGTGCCAGCAGCCTCGGTGGGTGGTCCTACAATGAGCAGTTCTTC.